This TCR beta chain appears in the sequencing data of a study of blood T cell repertoires in COVID-19. Study summary: Sites across the United States, Italy and Spain contributed samples from acute and convalescent COVID-19.

Per the study methods: The assay estimated nucleated cells by amplifying reference gene primers. Produced via immunoSEQ multiplex PCR; TCRdb's table is partial and in-frame only. V, J and clone size derive from that table, while D and trimming were established from the DNA sequence. The table lists approximately 120,000 clones, around four fifths of them singletons. Germline V CDR1 and CDR2: SGHRS, YFSETQ. CDR3 length: 14 amino acids. V lost 4 bases, J lost 6 bases, and 6 bases stayed unmatched. This chain joins TRBV5-1 and TRBJ1-1, with TRBD1 identical over 10 bases. What was sequenced was peripheral blood. The source is a man in his fifties or sixties with acute or convalescent COVID-19. The CDR3 DNA reads TGCGCCAGCAGCCTTACCGGGACAGGGGCTGAAGCTTTCTTT. Protein sequence: CASSLTGTGAEAFF.